The subject of this entry is one TCR beta chain. Antigen specificity is unknown. CDR1 is ENHRY, CDR2 SYGVKD, per germline. The CDR3 has 14 amino acids. The V gene end was trimmed by 4 bases and the J gene end by 11 bases; junction bases not matched to a gene: 12. The sample is drawn from a study of OX40 agonist ivuxolimab in advanced cancers. Study-wide context: Patients' therapy was ivuxolimab, an antibody that acts as an agonist of OX40 (CD134). Earlier treatment with anti-PD-1, anti-PD-L1 or anti-CTLA-4 was permitted, and less than 50% had received some. Study-wide results and caveats: The authors also found low normalized T-cell clonal expansion in some nonresponders.

The protocol was immunoSEQ multiplex PCR, while the TCRdb copy is restricted to in-frame clones and leaves out a portion. The profile shows tens of thousands of clones, approximately 86% of them singletons. The V and J genes are TRBV10-3 and TRBJ1-1, with TRBD1 matching over 8 bases. The sequences come from CD4+ or CD8+ T cells sorted from blood, collected in a trial of the OX40 agonist ivuxolimab. The source is an adult with an advanced solid tumor such as melanoma, head and neck, liver or kidney cancer. This CDR3 is CAISGDRPEKSAFF. The CDR3 DNA is TGTGCCATCAGTGGGGACAGGCCGGAAAAGTCGGCTTTCTTT.